This T cell receptor (beta chain) was captured in a study of shared T cell receptors in the human thymus. The method was immunoSEQ multiplex PCR; TCRdb's version includes in-frame clones alone and lacks a portion of them. The sample holds 450,000 to 650,000 clones, approximately 78% seen once. This CDR3 spans 17 amino acids. V lost 4 bases and J 3 bases, leaving 18 bases between the germline ends. Germline CDR1 SEHNR, CDR2 FQNEAQ (reference sequence). This clone was observed a single time. This same sample was also part of a study on human thymus T cells. From that study: Infants served as donors; they were healthy and Finnish and were having corrective surgery for congenital heart defects. Thymus was obtained from resections taken during corrective heart surgery. What appeared biased in thymic and blood repertoires was the usage of V and J genes.

This TCR was sampled from a boy less than two years old with a congenital heart defect. The sample taken for sequencing was thymocytes. This chain links TRBV7-9 with TRBJ2-2, with unresolved D. CDR3 amino acids: CASSWLQFRLHTGELFF. CDR3 coding DNA: TGTGCCAGCAGCTGGCTCCAGTTCCGATTGCACACCGGGGAGCTGTTTTTT.